This T cell receptor (beta chain) was captured in a study of T cells in Graves' hyperthyroidism and ophthalmopathy. Overall study: Staff took peripheral blood when the initial diagnosis was made, before any treatment began.

Germline CDR1 reads MNHNS; CDR2 reads SASEGT. The CDR3 contains 13 residues. Amplification of TCR beta CDR3 regions used RNA as the template. The TCR CDR3 first-round RT-PCR relied on the HTBI primer set. Using its own MiXCR run on the multiplex PCR reads, TCRdb lists one record per CDR3 protein. The sample contains some 200,000 distinct CDR3 sequences, roughly a sixth of which appear only once. This clonotype was counted between two and nine times. At one end, the junction sequence differs from germline, possibly due to a read error. The sequencing sample was made of blood. The sequence was collected from a man in his fifties or sixties with Graves' hyperthyroidism. This chain joins TRBV6-1 and TRBJ1-5; no clear D gene. The CDR3 spells CANSDGENQPQHF. The CDR3, as DNA: TGTGCCAACAGTGATGGGGAAAATCAGCCCCAGCATTTT.